Below are 27 T cell receptor beta chains sequenced from a single sample in a study of blood T cell repertoires in COVID-19 (dated by TCRdb to 2019 to 2021). Library preparation was by the immunoSEQ multiplex PCR assay. TCRdb took over this immuneACCESS table, retaining in-frame rearrangements with V and J assigned. Such tables are incomplete; in checked studies, under half of the missing clones stem from an unresolved V gene, and the remainder is unexplained. This sample holds approximately 63,000 clones; about three quarters were observed only once. The ten largest make up 50% of the sample. Material for sequencing was peripheral blood. The receptors come from a woman at least 80 years old with acute or convalescent COVID-19.

This clone came up once. J is TRBJ2-5 and V is TRBV5-1, with 14 bases that match TRBD2. Germline-derived CDR1 and CDR2 are SGHRS and YFSETQ. CDR3 length: 16 residues. V was pared by 4 bases and J by 4 bases, with 6 bases of the junction left unmatched. DNA for the CDR3: TGCGCCAGCAGCGGATCCGGGACTAGCGGGAGAGAGACCCAGTACTTC. Translating it yields CASSGSGTSGRETQYF.

This clone has only a few counts. The J gene is TRBJ1-1, the V gene TRBV10-2; 11 nucleotides agree with TRBD1. Germline CDR1 and CDR2: WSHSY and SAAADI. The CDR3 has 17 residues. Germline trimming cut 6 bases from V and 2 bases from J; bases unmatched to any gene: 11. The CDR3 protein is CASREPGQGGVNTEAFF. In DNA form, the CDR3 reads TGCGCCAGCAGAGAACCGGGACAGGGGGGGGTTAACACTGAAGCTTTCTTT.

The gene calls are TRBV7-6 and TRBJ2-3; 16 nucleotides agree with TRBD2. Germline values: CDR1 SGHVS, CDR2 FNYEAQ. V shed 5 bases, J shed 6 bases, and the junction held 5 bases outside the gene matches. CDR3 length equals 16 residues. The CDR3 DNA reads as TGTGCCAGCAGCAAGGGACTAGCGGGAGGGCCCGATACGCAGTATTTT. Translation: CASSKGLAGGPDTQYF.

The chain links TRBV7-9 to TRBJ2-1, with TRBD2 matching over 11 bases. The CDR3 has 15 amino acids. J gave up 7 bases and V 1 base, and 3 bases lay outside the gene matches. The V gene's germline CDR1 is SEHNR and CDR2 FQNEAQ (reference sequence). CDR3 bases: TGTGCCAGCAGCTTAGTAGCGGGAGGGATTAATGAGCAGTTCTTC. Its protein product is CASSLVAGGINEQFF. Together with reference TRBV7-9 and TRBJ2-1, the CDR3 gives the full variable domain: DTGVSQNPRHKITKRGQNVTFRCDPISEHNRLYWYRQTLGQGPEFLTYFQNEAQLEKSRLLSDRFSAERPKGSFSTLEIQRTEQGDSAMYLCASSLVAGGINEQFFGPGTRLTVL.

The chain links TRBV2 to TRBJ1-1; no clear D. The CDR3 totals 13 residues. Germline CDR1 reads SNHLY; CDR2 reads FYNNEI. Deletions cut 8 bases from V and 1 base from J, with 11 bases between. The DNA for the CDR3 is TGTGCCAGCTCCGGGAACCCGAACACTGAAGCTTTCTTT. Translated, it gives CASSGNPNTEAFF.

V usage is TRBV18 and J usage is TRBJ1-5; TRBD1 aligns across 9 bases. In germline, CDR1 is KGHSH, CDR2 LQKENI. CDR3 length equals 14 residues. The V gene end was trimmed by 3 bases and the J gene end by 7 bases; junction bases not matched to a gene: 4. The CDR3 loop reads CASSPRQGDQPQHF. Here the CDR3 DNA reads TGTGCCAGCTCACCGAGACAGGGGGACCAGCCCCAGCATTTT.

The V gene is TRBV28, the J gene TRBJ1-3; D is unclear. Germline V gives CDR1 MDHEN, CDR2 SYDVKM. V was cut by 7 bases and J by 1 base, with 14 bases left in between. The CDR3 spans 15 residues. The chain's CDR3 is CASTEAERSGNTIYF. The CDR3 region has the DNA TGTGCCAGCACCGAAGCGGAAAGGTCTGGAAACACCATATATTTT. The whole variable domain, remainder taken from reference TRBV28 and TRBJ1-3, is DVKVTQSSRYLVKRTGEKVFLECVQDMDHENMFWYRQDPGLGLRLIYFSYDVKMKEKGDIPEGYSVSREKKERFSLILESASTNQTSMYLCASTEAERSGNTIYFGEGSWLTVV.

This clone was observed a few times. Compared with germline, one end of the junction differs, possibly owing to a read error. The chain carries TRBV7-7 and TRBJ2-2, with 8 bases that match TRBD2. Germline CDR1 is SSHAT and CDR2 is FNYEAQ (reference sequence). CDR3 length equals 16 residues. CDR3 nucleotide sequence: TGTGCTAGCAGCCAACATAGCGGGGCGAACACCGGGGAGCTGTTTTTT. It yields the protein CASSQHSGANTGELFF.

The chain carries TRBV28 and TRBJ1-5; the match to TRBD1 covers 10 bases. Per the germline V gene, CDR1 is MDHEN and CDR2 is SYDVKM. V gave up 5 bases and J gave up 11 bases; unmatched junction bases: 21. The length of the CDR3 is 18 residues. CDR3 protein: CASSTNLPGTGDLRAQHF. Written as DNA, the CDR3 is TGTGCCAGCAGTACAAACCTCCCTGGGACAGGGGACCTGAGAGCCCAGCATTTT.

The chain uses TRBV20-1 and TRBJ1-6; TRBD1 might be the D (6 bases). The CDR3 runs 14 residues. Germline assignment: CDR1 DFQATT and CDR2 SNEGSKA (reference sequence). Trimming removed 3 bases from V and 8 bases from J, with 14 bases in between. CDR3 DNA: TGCAGTGCTAGTCTCGGCCAGGGGTATTCACCCCTCCACTTT. It codes for CSASLGQGYSPLHF.

The rearrangement joins TRBV5-1 to TRBJ2-6; 8 bases are shared with TRBD1. This CDR3 contains 20 residues. Germline V gene lookup returns CDR1 SGHRS and CDR2 YFSETQ. The V gene end was trimmed by 3 bases and the J gene end by 0 bases; junction bases not matched to a gene: 14. CDR3 coding DNA: TGCGCCAGCAGCTGGACCGGACAGGGAACGGGCATCTCTGGGGCCAACGTCCTGACTTTC. Translated: CASSWTGQGTGISGANVLTF.

The V gene is TRBV27, the J gene TRBJ1-1; D gene unclear. The CDR3 is made up of 14 amino acids. In germline, CDR1 is MNHEY, CDR2 SMNVEV (reference sequence). The V and J ends lost 2 bases and 4 bases respectively, with 11 bases between them. CDR3 sequence reads: CASSLIGVVTEAFF. The CDR3 DNA is TGTGCCAGCAGTTTAATCGGGGTTGTCACTGAAGCTTTCTTT.

This sequence joins TRBV24-1 and TRBJ2-1; D is perhaps TRBD2 (6 bases). The CDR3 spans 15 residues. Trimming took off 9 bases at V and 5 bases at J, with 19 bases between the two ends. CDR1 and CDR2 (germline): KGHDR, SFDVKD. CDR3 region: CATSTFETRDNEQFF. The CDR3 nucleotides are TGTGCCACCTCCACTTTCGAGACTAGGGACAATGAGCAGTTCTTC.

The J gene is TRBJ2-3, the V gene TRBV30, with TRBD2 matching over 8 bases. In germline, CDR1 is GTSNPN, CDR2 SVGIG (reference sequence). The length of the CDR3 is 15 residues. The V gene end was trimmed by 1 base and the J gene end by 2 bases; junction bases not matched to a gene: 5. This CDR3 is CAWSGVAGYTDTQYF. The DNA for the CDR3 is TGTGCCTGGAGTGGGGTAGCGGGGTACACAGATACGCAGTATTTT.

This sequence joins TRBV5-1 and TRBJ2-5; the D gene is possibly TRBD2 (5 bases). The CDR3 sequence is 13 residues long. Germline V CDR1 and CDR2: SGHRS, YFSETQ. The germline V and J ends were trimmed by 1 base and 4 bases, with 8 bases remaining between them. CDR3: CASSLSGSETQYF. The CDR3 nucleotides are TGCGCCAGCAGCTTGTCGGGGTCAGAGACCCAGTACTTC.

V is TRBV7-8 and J is TRBJ1-2, with a tentative D call TRBD1 (6 bases). V was pared by 5 bases and J by 4 bases, with 17 bases between. The CDR3 totals 15 residues. Germline V gene data show CDR1 as SGHVS and CDR2 as FQNEAQ. CDR3 nucleotides: TGTGCCAGCAGCCGAGTCCAGACAGGAACCTATGGCTACACCTTC. This encodes CASSRVQTGTYGYTF.

The sample holds one count of this clone. The chain couples TRBV5-1 to TRBJ2-5; 7 nucleotides agree with TRBD2. This CDR3 contains 14 residues. V lost 5 bases to trimming and J lost 5 bases; unmatched junction nucleotides: 9. Germline values: CDR1 SGHRS, CDR2 YFSETQ. The CDR3 region is CASREGLSGETQYF. Written as DNA, the CDR3 is TGCGCCAGCAGAGAGGGACTATCGGGCGAGACCCAGTACTTC.

This rearrangement joins TRBV11-2 to TRBJ1-5, with 8 positions matching TRBD1. V shed 1 base, J shed 4 bases, and the junction held 12 bases outside the gene matches. The V gene's germline CDR1 is SGHAT and CDR2 FQNNGV. This CDR3 region has 18 residues. This CDR3 reads CASSLALGDRGGNQPQHF. CDR3 nucleotide sequence: TGTGCCAGCAGCTTAGCTCTGGGAGACAGGGGCGGAAATCAGCCCCAGCATTTT.

This clone was recorded only once. The rearrangement uses TRBV29-1 and TRBJ1-1; D unclear. CDR1 is SQVTM, CDR2 ANQGSEA, per germline. V shed 6 bases and J shed 3 bases, with 17 bases lying between them. The CDR3 contains 14 residues. CDR3 sequence reads: CSVDLIRGDTEAFF. In nucleotides, the CDR3 is TGCAGCGTCGACCTTATTCGAGGAGACACTGAAGCTTTCTTT. Complete variable domain (other parts from reference TRBV29-1 and TRBJ1-1): SAVISQKPSRDICQRGTSLTIQCQVDSQVTMMFWYRQQPGQSLTLIATANQGSEATYESGFVIDKFPISRPNLTFSTLTVSNMSPEDSSIYLCSVDLIRGDTEAFFGQGTRLTVV.

There are a few counts of this clone. The chain employs TRBV19 and TRBJ2-3; TRBD2 aligns across 12 bases. Per germline, CDR1 LNHDA and CDR2 SQIVND (reference sequence). CDR3 length equals 16 residues. J was trimmed by 7 bases and V by 4 bases; bases with no gene match: 9. The CDR3 DNA reads as TGTGCCAGTAGTAGCCCGGGACTAGCGGGTCTCAATACGCAGTATTTT. Translating it yields CASSSPGLAGLNTQYF.

The V gene is TRBV2, the J gene TRBJ2-4, with a tentative D call TRBD1 (6 bases). V lost 1 base and J 4 bases, leaving 8 bases between the germline ends. The CDR3 is 14 amino acids. Germline V gives CDR1 SNHLY, CDR2 FYNNEI. The CDR3 region has the DNA TGTGCCAGCAGTGAAGGGCAGGGGAAAAACATTCAGTACTTC. It encodes CASSEGQGKNIQYF.

The sample holds a few counts of this clone. This rearrangement joins TRBV2 to TRBJ2-1; 9 bases map to TRBD1. The germline V gene has CDR1 SNHLY and CDR2 FYNNEI. This CDR3 is built from 15 residues. The J segment lost 12 bases and the V segment lost 4 bases, leaving 13 bases of the junction unmatched. The CDR3 DNA reads as TGTGCCAGCAGTGGCCGGGACAGGGCTAGGTCTGGGCAGTTCTTC. The encoded protein is CASSGRDRARSGQFF.

The gene calls are TRBV7-2 and TRBJ1-2; possible D gene TRBD1, 5 bases. V gave up 5 bases and J gave up 2 bases, with 15 bases separating them. The CDR3 extends over 15 amino acids. Germline CDR1 and CDR2: SGHTA and FQGNSA. The CDR3 loop reads CASSPVLGGNYGYTF. The CDR3 nucleotides read TGTGCCAGCAGCCCAGTTTTGGGGGGGAACTATGGCTACACCTTC.

The chain links TRBV29-1 to TRBJ2-5; 7 bases are shared with TRBD2. V trimming: 7 bases; J trimming: 0 bases; junction bases outside the gene matches: 11. In germline, CDR1 is SQVTM, CDR2 ANQGSEA. CDR3 size: 15 residues. CDR3: CSGATEAGYQETQYF. The CDR3, as DNA: TGCAGCGGAGCGACCGAAGCGGGATACCAAGAGACCCAGTACTTC.

The chain carries TRBV5-1 and TRBJ2-5; a weak D match, TRBD2 (5 bases). V dropped 0 bases and J dropped 5 bases, with 11 bases sitting between them. This CDR3 region has 14 residues. Germline CDR1 and CDR2: SGHRS and YFSETQ. CDR3: CASSLAGVVETQYF. The CDR3 DNA follows: TGCGCCAGCAGCTTGGCCGGGGTAGTCGAGACCCAGTACTTC.

This chain joins TRBV3-1 (or the pseudogene TRBV3-2) and TRBJ2-1; 13 positions match TRBD2. The CDR3 spans 16 residues. Germline V CDR1 and CDR2: LGHDT, YNNKEL (reference sequence). With V trimmed by 4 bases and J by 6 bases, 6 bases remained unmatched. CDR3 DNA: TGTGCCAGCAGCCGGGGGACTAGCGGGATTCTCAATGAGCAGTTCTTC. Translation gives CASSRGTSGILNEQFF.

This chain connects TRBV27 to TRBJ1-1; D may be TRBD1 (6 bases). Germline CDR1 is MNHEY and CDR2 is SMNVEV (reference sequence). This CDR3 is built from 14 residues. Deletions cut 6 bases from V and 0 bases from J, with 11 bases between. The CDR3 DNA follows: TGTGCCAGCAGGAGACAGGAGATGAACACTGAAGCTTTCTTT. Translation: CASRRQEMNTEAFF.